Listed here are 21 T cell receptor beta chains from one sample, sequenced in a study of blood T cell repertoires in COVID-19. Clones were read by immunoSEQ multiplex PCR, and TCRdb kept only the in-frame ones, dropping some. Here the sample spans fewer than 250,000 clones, around 89% being singletons. The sample was peripheral blood. These TCRs come from a woman in her forties with acute or convalescent COVID-19.

This chain links TRBV5-1 with TRBJ1-6; 7 bases agree with TRBD1. J was trimmed by 7 bases and V by 4 bases; bases with no gene match: 8. Looked up from germline, CDR1 is SGHRS and CDR2 is YFSETQ. This CDR3 is built from 15 residues. CDR3 region: CASSPTGQINSPLHF. CDR3 bases: TGCGCCAGCAGCCCTACGGGACAGATCAATTCACCCCTCCACTTT.

The J gene is TRBJ1-2, the V gene TRBV9, with 8 nucleotides matching TRBD1. Trimming cost V 3 bases and J 2 bases; bases outside gene matches: 0. The CDR3 runs to 13 residues. CDR1 is SGDLS, CDR2 YYNGEE, per germline. CDR3 nucleotides: TGTGCCAGCAGCGGGACAGGGAACTATGGCTACACCTTC. Translating it yields CASSGTGNYGYTF.

The chain recombines TRBV12-3 or TRBV12-4 with TRBJ1-6, with 7 bases lining up with TRBD1. The V and J ends lost 4 bases and 13 bases, in that order; junction bases with no gene match: 1. This CDR3 is built from 11 residues. The CDR3 DNA reads as TGTGCCAGCAGTTCAGGGGGGCCCCTCCACTTT. It is translated as CASSSGGPLHF.

The chain joins TRBV2 to TRBJ1-2; 10 nucleotides line up with TRBD1. Germline trimming cut 6 bases from V and 2 bases from J; bases unmatched to any gene: 3. The CDR3 extends over 14 amino acids. The germline V gene encodes CDR1 SNHLY and CDR2 FYNNEI. The CDR3 nucleotides are TGTGCCAGCAGGGCGGGACAGGGGAACTATGGCTACACCTTC. Protein: CASRAGQGNYGYTF.

The gene calls are TRBV9 and TRBJ1-2, with 11 bases lining up with TRBD1. V lost 4 bases, J lost 6 bases, and 11 bases stayed unmatched. Germline-derived CDR1 and CDR2 are SGDLS and YYNGEE. CDR3 size: 16 residues. The CDR3 DNA follows: TGTGCCAGCAGCCCCGGGACAGGGGGAGGTTTCGATGGCTACACCTTC. Amino acids: CASSPGTGGGFDGYTF.

The CDR3 DNA reads as TGTGCCAGCTCACCAGCGGCTAGCGGGGGGCCGGGATATAGCACAGATACGCAGTATTTT. Its protein product is CASSPAASGGPGYSTDTQYF. The V and J genes are TRBV18 and TRBJ2-3; TRBD2 matches 11 bases. Germline loops: CDR1 KGHSH, CDR2 LQKENI. The CDR3 extends over 20 amino acids. The trim removed 2 bases at V and 0 bases at J, leaving 13 bases unmatched. Filled out from reference TRBV18 and TRBJ2-3, the complete variable domain reads NAGVMQNPRHLVRRRGQEARLRCSPMKGHSHVYWYRQLPEEGLKFMVYLQKENIIDESGMPKERFSAEFPKEGPSILRIQQVVRGDSAAYFCASSPAASGGPGYSTDTQYFGPGTRLTVL.

This chain connects TRBV5-1 to TRBJ2-5, with D maybe TRBD1 (6 bases). V was clipped by 4 bases and J by 5 bases, with 18 bases between them. The CDR3 consists of 15 residues. Germline values: CDR1 SGHRS, CDR2 YFSETQ. CDR3 loop: CASSPRTVGRETQYF. As DNA, the CDR3 is TGCGCCAGCAGCCCACGGACAGTCGGTAGGGAGACCCAGTACTTC.

The chain uses TRBV6-5 and TRBJ1-1; D call uncertain. Germline V gene sequence: CDR1 MNHEY, CDR2 SVGAGI. V was clipped by 2 bases and J by 1 base, with 11 bases between them. This CDR3 has 15 residues. CDR3 sequence: CASSYEPGRNTEAFF. The CDR3 DNA is TGTGCCAGCAGTTACGAACCGGGAAGGAACACTGAAGCTTTCTTT.

This clone was counted a single time. The chain has TRBV30 and TRBJ1-1, with D uncertain. V was pared by 3 bases and J by 2 bases, with 10 bases between. The CDR3 covers 13 residues. Germline assignment: CDR1 GTSNPN and CDR2 SVGIG (reference sequence). CDR3 sequence (DNA): TGTGCCTGGAGGATGGGAGTTAACACTGAAGCTTTCTTT. Translating it yields CAWRMGVNTEAFF.

The J gene is TRBJ1-1, the V gene TRBV25-1; weak D call: TRBD1 (6 bases). The CDR3 contains 13 residues. Trimming cost V 9 bases and J 3 bases, with 14 bases left between them. Germline loops: CDR1 MGHDK, CDR2 SYGVNS. The CDR3: CASQDRTYTEAFF. DNA for the CDR3: TGTGCCAGTCAGGACAGAACCTACACTGAAGCTTTCTTT.

The chain links TRBV27 to TRBJ2-5; D remains unclear. The V and J ends lost 1 base and 1 base respectively, with 7 bases between them. Germline lookup yields CDR1 MNHEY and CDR2 SMNVEV (reference sequence). The CDR3 runs to 14 residues. The CDR3 sequence: CASSLFGSQETQYF. The CDR3 region has the DNA TGTGCCAGCAGTTTATTTGGCAGCCAAGAGACCCAGTACTTC.

This clone has more than one count but fewer than ten. Written as DNA, the CDR3 is TGTGCCAGCAGCCTACTCGAGACCCAGTACTTC. This gives the protein CASSLLETQYF. This chain joins TRBV3-1 (or the pseudogene TRBV3-2) and TRBJ2-5; D ambiguous. V was cut by 4 bases and J by 5 bases, with 5 bases left in between. CDR3 length equals 11 residues. Looked up from germline, CDR1 is LGHDT and CDR2 is YNNKEL (reference sequence).

The chain uses TRBV20-1 and TRBJ1-6; D perhaps matches TRBD1 (6 bases). The CDR3 runs to 14 residues. CDR1 and CDR2 (germline): DFQATT, SNEGSKA (reference sequence). The germline V and J ends were trimmed by 3 bases and 6 bases, with 12 bases remaining between them. In DNA, the CDR3 is TGCAGTGCTAGTAGGGGAGGGGGTAATTCACCCCTCCACTTT. Encoded protein: CSASRGGGNSPLHF.

This chain joins TRBV10-3 and TRBJ1-1; D might be TRBD1 (6 bases). The V end was cut by 3 bases, the J end by 1 base, with 15 bases between. In germline, CDR1 is ENHRY, CDR2 SYGVKD. The CDR3 length is 16 residues. CDR3 residues: CAISESPGHPNTEAFF. The CDR3 DNA is TGTGCCATCAGTGAATCTCCGGGACACCCGAACACTGAAGCTTTCTTT.

Regarding this clone: Other DNA sequences in the same sample also yield this CDR3. This chain links TRBV6-5 with TRBJ1-6, with a weak D call TRBD1 (6 bases). The length of the CDR3 is 15 residues. The germline V gene encodes CDR1 MNHEY and CDR2 SVGAGI. Trimming left V 9 bases short and J 9 bases short, with 21 bases between. CDR3 sequence: CASSFDRRWGSPLHF. Here the CDR3 DNA reads TGTGCCAGTAGCTTTGACAGGCGGTGGGGTTCACCCCTCCACTTT.

V gene TRBV23-1 combines with J gene TRBJ2-5, with D possibly TRBD1 on 5 matching bases. TRBV23-1 has ORF status, its function being uncertain. The length of the CDR3 is 14 residues. With 3 bases removed from V and 3 bases from J, the gap between germline ends came to 11 bases. The CDR3 spells CASSHCRDKETQYF. CDR3 bases: TGCGCCAGCAGTCACTGCAGGGATAAAGAGACCCAGTACTTC.

This sequence joins TRBV28 and TRBJ1-5; weak D call: TRBD1 (6 bases). CDR1 and CDR2 from the germline V gene are MDHEN and SYDVKM. Trimming shortened V by 5 bases and J by 4 bases, and 15 bases separated the two germline ends. The CDR3 has 15 amino acids. The CDR3 nucleotides are TGTGCCAGCAGTGGGGCAGGGACACCAAATCAGCCCCAGCATTTT. Its translation: CASSGAGTPNQPQHF.

This chain connects TRBV11-2 to TRBJ2-7; D may be TRBD1 (6 bases). This CDR3 has 14 residues. Trimming removed 1 base from V and 2 bases from J, with 9 bases in between. Looked up from germline, CDR1 is SGHAT and CDR2 is FQNNGV. This CDR3 reads CASSLAAGAYEQYV. As DNA, the CDR3 is TGTGCCAGCAGCTTAGCGGCAGGGGCCTACGAGCAGTACGTC.

V and J are TRBV10-3 and TRBJ2-6, with D maybe TRBD1 (7 bases). The CDR3 has 17 residues. The V end lost 11 bases, the J end lost 0 bases, and 20 bases lay between the germline ends. Germline V gives CDR1 ENHRY, CDR2 SYGVKD. In DNA, the CDR3 is TGTGCCTCCGCCAGCGGAGGGGGCGCCTCTGGGGCCAACGTCCTGACTTTC. Amino acids: CASASGGGASGANVLTF.

The chain is built from TRBV5-6 and TRBJ1-3; 7 bases fit TRBD1. J lost 6 bases, V lost 0 bases, and 3 bases had no gene match. Germline V lookup: CDR1 SGHDT, CDR2 YYEEEE. This CDR3 comprises 14 residues. CDR3 loop: CASSLGQGPNTIYF. The CDR3 DNA sequence: TGTGCCAGCAGCTTGGGACAGGGACCAAACACCATATATTTT. Variable domain in full (rest from reference TRBV5-6 and TRBJ1-3): DAGVTQSPTHLIKTRGQQVTLRCSPKSGHDTVSWYQQALGQGPQFIFQYYEEEERQRGNFPDRFSGHQFPNYSSELNVNALLLGDSALYLCASSLGQGPNTIYFGEGSWLTVV.

The chain has TRBV7-9 and TRBJ1-2; 7 bases are a match to TRBD1. The V and J ends lost 5 bases and 3 bases, in that order; junction bases with no gene match: 3. Germline-derived CDR1 and CDR2 are SEHNR and FQNEAQ (reference sequence). This CDR3 contains 13 residues. CDR3 bases: TGTGCCAGCAGCCGAGACAGGGACTATGGCTACACCTTC. Translated: CASSRDRDYGYTF.